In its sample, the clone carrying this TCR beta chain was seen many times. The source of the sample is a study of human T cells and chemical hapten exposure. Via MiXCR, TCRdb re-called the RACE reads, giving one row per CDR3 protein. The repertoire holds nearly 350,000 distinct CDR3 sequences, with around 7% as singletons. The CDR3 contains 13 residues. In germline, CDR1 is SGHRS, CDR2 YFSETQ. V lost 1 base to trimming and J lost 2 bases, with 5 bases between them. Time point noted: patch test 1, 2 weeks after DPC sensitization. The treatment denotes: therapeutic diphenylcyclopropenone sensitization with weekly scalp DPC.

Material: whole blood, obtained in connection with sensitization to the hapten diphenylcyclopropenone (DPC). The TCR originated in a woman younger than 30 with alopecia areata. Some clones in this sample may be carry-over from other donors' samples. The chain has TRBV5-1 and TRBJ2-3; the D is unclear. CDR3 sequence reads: CASSLKDTDTQYF. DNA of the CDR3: TGCGCCAGCAGCTTGAAAGACACAGATACGCAGTATTTT.